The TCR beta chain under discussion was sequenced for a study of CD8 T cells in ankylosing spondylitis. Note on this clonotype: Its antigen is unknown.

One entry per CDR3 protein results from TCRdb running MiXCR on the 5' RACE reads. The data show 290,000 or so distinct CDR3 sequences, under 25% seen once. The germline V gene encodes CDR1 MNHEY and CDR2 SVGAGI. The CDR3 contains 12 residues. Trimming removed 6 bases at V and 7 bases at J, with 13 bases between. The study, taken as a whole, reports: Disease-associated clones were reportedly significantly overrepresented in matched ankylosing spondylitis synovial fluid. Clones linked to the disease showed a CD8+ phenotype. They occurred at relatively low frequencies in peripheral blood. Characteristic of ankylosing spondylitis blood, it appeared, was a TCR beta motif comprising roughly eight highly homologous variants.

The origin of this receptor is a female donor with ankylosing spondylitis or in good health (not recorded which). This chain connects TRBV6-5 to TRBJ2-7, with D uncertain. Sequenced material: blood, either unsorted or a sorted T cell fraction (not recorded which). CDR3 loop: CASSPILGEQYF. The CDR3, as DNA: TGTGCCAGCAGCCCTATTCTAGGGGAGCAGTACTTC.